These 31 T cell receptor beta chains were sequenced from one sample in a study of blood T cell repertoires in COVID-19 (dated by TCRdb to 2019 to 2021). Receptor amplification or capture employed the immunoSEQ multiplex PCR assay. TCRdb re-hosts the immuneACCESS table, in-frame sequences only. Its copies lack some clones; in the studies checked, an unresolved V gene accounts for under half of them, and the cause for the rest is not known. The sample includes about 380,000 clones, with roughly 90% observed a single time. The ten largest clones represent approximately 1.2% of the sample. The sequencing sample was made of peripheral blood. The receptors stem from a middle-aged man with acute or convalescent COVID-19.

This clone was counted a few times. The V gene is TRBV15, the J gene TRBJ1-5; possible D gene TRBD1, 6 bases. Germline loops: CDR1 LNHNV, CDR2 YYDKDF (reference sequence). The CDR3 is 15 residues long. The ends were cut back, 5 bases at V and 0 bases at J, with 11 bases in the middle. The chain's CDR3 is CATSQGGASNQPQHF. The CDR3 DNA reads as TGTGCCACCAGCCAAGGGGGAGCTAGCAATCAGCCCCAGCATTTT.

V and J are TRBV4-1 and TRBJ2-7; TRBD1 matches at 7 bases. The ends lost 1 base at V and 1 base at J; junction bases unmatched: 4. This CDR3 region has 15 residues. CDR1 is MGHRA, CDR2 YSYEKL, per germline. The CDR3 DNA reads TGCGCCAGCAGCCAAGTACAGGGGCTTTCCTACGAGCAGTACTTC. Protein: CASSQVQGLSYEQYF.

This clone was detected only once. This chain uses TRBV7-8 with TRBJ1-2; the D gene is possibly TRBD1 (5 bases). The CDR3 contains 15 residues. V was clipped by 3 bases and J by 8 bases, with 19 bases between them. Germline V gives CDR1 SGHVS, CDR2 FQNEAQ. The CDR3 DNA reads TGTGCCAGCAGCTTCCCGGGGGGTATGGATGGAGGCTACACCTTC. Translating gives CASSFPGGMDGGYTF. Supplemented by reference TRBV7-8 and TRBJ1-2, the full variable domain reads GAGVSQSPRYKVAKRGQDVALRCDPISGHVSLFWYQQALGQGPEFLTYFQNEAQLDKSGLPSDRFFAERPEGSVSTLKIQRTQQEDSAVYLCASSFPGGMDGGYTFGSGTRLTVV.

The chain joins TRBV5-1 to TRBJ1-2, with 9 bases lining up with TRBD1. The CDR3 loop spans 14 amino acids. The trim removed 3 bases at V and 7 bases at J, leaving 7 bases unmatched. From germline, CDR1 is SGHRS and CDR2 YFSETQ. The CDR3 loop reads CASSSGQGRFGYTF. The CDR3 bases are TGCGCCAGCAGCTCTGGACAGGGGAGATTTGGCTACACCTTC.

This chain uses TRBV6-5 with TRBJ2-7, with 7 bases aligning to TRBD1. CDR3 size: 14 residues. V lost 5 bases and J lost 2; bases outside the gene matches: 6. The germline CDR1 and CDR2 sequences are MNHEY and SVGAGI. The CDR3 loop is CASSRQGVPYEQYF. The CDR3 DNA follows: TGTGCCAGCAGTCGACAGGGCGTGCCCTACGAGCAGTACTTC.

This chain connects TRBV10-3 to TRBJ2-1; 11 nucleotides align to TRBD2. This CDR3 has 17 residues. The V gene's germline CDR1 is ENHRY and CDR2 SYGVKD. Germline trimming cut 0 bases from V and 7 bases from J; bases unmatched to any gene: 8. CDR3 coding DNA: TGTGCCATCAGTGAGTCCATTACTAGCGGGAGTAAAAATGAGCAGTTCTTC. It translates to CAISESITSGSKNEQFF.

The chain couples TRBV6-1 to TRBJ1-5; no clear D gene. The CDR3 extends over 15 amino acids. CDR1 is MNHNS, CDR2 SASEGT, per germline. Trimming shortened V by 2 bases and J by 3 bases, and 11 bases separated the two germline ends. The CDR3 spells CASSELLLLNQPQHF. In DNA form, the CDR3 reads TGTGCCAGCAGTGAACTTCTCCTACTCAATCAGCCCCAGCATTTT.

The CDR3 DNA reads as TGTGCCAGCAGTTACTCCGGTTCTCGGGTCAGGGGGGAGCAGTACTTC. Encoded protein: CASSYSGSRVRGEQYF. The genes are TRBV6-5 and TRBJ2-7, with TRBD1 matching 7 bases. Unmatched junction bases numbered 12, after V lost 0 bases and J lost 7 bases. Germline values: CDR1 MNHEY, CDR2 SVGAGI. The CDR3 contains 16 residues.

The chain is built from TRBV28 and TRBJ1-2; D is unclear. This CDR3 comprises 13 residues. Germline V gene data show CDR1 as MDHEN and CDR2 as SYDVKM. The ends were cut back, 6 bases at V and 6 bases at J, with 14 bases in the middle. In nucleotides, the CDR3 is TGTGCCAGCAGACCGGTCCAGGAGGATGGCTACACCTTC. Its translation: CASRPVQEDGYTF.

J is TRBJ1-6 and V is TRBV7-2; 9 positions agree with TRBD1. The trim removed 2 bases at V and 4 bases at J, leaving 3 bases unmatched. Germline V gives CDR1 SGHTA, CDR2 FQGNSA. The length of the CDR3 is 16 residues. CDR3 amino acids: CASSLTGGAYNSPLHF. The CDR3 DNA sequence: TGTGCCAGCAGCTTAACAGGGGGCGCGTATAATTCACCCCTCCACTTT.

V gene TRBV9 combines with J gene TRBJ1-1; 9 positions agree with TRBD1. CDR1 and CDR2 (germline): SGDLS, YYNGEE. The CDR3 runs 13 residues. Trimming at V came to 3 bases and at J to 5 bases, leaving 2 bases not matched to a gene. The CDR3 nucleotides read TGTGCCAGCAGCGGGGGACAGGGAACTGAAGCTTTCTTT. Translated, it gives CASSGGQGTEAFF.

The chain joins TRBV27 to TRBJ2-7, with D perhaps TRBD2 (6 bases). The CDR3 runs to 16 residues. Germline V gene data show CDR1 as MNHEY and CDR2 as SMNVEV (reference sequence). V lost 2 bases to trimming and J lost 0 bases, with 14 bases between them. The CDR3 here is CASSLRSGGLSYEQYF. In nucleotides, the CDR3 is TGTGCCAGCAGTTTAAGGTCTGGGGGACTCTCCTACGAGCAGTACTTC.

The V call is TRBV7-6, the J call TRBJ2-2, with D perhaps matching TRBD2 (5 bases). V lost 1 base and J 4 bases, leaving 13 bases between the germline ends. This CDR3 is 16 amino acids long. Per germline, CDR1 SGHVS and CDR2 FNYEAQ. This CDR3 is CASSLGGGFGTGELFF. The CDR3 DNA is TGTGCCAGCAGCTTAGGAGGCGGGTTCGGCACCGGGGAGCTGTTTTTT.

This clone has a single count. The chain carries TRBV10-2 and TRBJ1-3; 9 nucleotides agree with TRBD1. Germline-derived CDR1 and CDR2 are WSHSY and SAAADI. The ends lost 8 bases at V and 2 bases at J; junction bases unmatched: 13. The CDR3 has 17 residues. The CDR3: CASGEKGQGRPGNTIYF. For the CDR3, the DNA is TGCGCCAGCGGAGAAAAGGGACAGGGAAGACCTGGAAACACCATATATTTT.

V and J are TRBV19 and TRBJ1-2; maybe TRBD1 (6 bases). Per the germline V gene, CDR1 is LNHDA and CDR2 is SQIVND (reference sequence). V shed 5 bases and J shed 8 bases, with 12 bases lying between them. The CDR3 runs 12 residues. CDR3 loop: CASSPWGHGYTF. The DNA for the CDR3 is TGTGCCAGTAGTCCCTGGGGGCACGGCTACACCTTC.

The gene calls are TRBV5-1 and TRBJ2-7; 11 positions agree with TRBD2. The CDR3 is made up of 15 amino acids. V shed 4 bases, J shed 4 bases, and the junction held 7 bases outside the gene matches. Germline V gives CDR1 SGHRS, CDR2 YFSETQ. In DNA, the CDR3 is TGCGCCAGCAGCGCCGGGACTAGCGGATTTTACGAGCAGTACTTC. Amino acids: CASSAGTSGFYEQYF.

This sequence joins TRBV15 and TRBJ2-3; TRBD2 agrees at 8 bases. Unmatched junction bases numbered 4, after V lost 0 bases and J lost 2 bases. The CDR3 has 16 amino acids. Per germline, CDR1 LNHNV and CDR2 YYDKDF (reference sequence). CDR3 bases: TGTGCCACCAGCAGAGACGGGCGGGGGGACACAGATACGCAGTATTTT. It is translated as CATSRDGRGDTDTQYF.

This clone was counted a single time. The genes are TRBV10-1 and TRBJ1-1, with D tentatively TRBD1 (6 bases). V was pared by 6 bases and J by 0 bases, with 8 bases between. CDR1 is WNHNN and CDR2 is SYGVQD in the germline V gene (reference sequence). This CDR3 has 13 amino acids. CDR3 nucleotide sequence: TGCGCCAGCAGACAGGGTTTGAACACTGAAGCTTTCTTT. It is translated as CASRQGLNTEAFF.

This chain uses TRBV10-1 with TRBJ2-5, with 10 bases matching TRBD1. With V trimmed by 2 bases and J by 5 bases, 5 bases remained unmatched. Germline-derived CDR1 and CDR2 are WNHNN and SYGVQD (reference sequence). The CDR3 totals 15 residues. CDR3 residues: CASSERGQGWETQYF. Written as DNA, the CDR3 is TGCGCCAGCAGTGAGAGGGGACAGGGGTGGGAGACCCAGTACTTC.

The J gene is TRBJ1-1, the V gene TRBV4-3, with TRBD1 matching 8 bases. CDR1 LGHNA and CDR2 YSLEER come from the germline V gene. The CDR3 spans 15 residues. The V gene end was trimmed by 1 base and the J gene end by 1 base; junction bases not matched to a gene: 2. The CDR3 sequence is CASSQVDRENTEAFF. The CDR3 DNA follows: TGCGCCAGCAGCCAAGTGGACAGGGAGAACACTGAAGCTTTCTTT.

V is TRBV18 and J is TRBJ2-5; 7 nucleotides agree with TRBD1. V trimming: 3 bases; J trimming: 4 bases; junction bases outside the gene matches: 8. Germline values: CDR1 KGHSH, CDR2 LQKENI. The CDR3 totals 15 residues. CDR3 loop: CASSPRTGAGETQYF. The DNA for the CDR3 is TGTGCCAGCTCACCGCGTACAGGGGCGGGAGAGACCCAGTACTTC. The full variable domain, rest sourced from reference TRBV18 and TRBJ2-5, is NAGVMQNPRHLVRRRGQEARLRCSPMKGHSHVYWYRQLPEEGLKFMVYLQKENIIDESGMPKERFSAEFPKEGPSILRIQQVVRGDSAAYFCASSPRTGAGETQYFGPGTRLLVL.

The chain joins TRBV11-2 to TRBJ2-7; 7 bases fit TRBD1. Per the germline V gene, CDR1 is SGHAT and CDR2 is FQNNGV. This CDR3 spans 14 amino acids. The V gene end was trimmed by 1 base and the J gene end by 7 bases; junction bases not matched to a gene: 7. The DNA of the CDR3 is TGTGCCAGCAGCTTAGCGTCCTACAGGGGAGAGCAGTACTTC. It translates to CASSLASYRGEQYF.

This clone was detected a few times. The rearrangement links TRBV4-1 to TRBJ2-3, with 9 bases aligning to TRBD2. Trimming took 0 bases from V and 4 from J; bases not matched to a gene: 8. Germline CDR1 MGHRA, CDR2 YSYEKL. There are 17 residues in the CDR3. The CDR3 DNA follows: TGCGCCAGCAGCCAAGAAGGGGCGGGAGGGTTGGCAGATACGCAGTATTTT. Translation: CASSQEGAGGLADTQYF.

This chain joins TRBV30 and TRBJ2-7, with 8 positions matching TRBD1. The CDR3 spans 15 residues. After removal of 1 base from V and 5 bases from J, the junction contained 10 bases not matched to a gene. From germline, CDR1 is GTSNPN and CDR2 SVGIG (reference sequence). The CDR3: CAWSDSSGTGNEQYF. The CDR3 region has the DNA TGTGCCTGGAGTGACTCCTCCGGGACAGGTAACGAGCAGTACTTC.

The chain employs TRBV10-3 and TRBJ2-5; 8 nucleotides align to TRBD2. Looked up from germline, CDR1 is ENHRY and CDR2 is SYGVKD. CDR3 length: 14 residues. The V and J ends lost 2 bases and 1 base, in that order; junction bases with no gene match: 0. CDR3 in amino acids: CAISEAGGQETQYF. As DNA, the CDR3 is TGTGCCATCAGTGAGGCGGGGGGCCAAGAGACCCAGTACTTC.

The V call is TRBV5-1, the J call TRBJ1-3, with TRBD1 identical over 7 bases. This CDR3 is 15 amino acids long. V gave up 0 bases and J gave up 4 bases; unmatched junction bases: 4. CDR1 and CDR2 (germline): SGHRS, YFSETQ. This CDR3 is CASSLGQGDGNTIYF. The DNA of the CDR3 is TGCGCCAGCAGCTTGGGGCAGGGGGACGGAAACACCATATATTTT. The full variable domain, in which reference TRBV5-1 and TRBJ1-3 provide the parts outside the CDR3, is KAGVTQTPRYLIKTRGQQVTLSCSPISGHRSVSWYQQTPGQGLQFLFEYFSETQRNKGNFPGRFSGRQFSNSRSEMNVSTLELGDSALYLCASSLGQGDGNTIYFGEGSWLTVV.

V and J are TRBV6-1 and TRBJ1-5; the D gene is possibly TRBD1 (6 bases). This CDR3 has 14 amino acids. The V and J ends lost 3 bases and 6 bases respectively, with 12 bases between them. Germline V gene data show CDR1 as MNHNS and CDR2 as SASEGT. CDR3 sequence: CASSEAGDAQPQHF. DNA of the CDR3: TGTGCCAGCAGTGAGGCAGGGGATGCTCAGCCCCAGCATTTT.

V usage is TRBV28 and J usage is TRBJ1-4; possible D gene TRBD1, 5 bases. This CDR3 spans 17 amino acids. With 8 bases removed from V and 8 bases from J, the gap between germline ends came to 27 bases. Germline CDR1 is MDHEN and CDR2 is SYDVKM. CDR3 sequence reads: CASVGLGWGRDEEKLFF. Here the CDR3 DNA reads TGTGCCAGCGTAGGACTAGGTTGGGGCAGGGACGAAGAAAAACTGTTTTTT.

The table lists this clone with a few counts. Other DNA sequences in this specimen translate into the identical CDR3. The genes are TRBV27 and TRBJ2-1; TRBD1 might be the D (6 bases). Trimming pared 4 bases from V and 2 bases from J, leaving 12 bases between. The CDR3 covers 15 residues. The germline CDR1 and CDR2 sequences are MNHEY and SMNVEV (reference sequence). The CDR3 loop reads CASSSTGSPYNEQFF. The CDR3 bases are TGTGCCAGCAGTTCTACAGGGTCCCCCTACAATGAGCAGTTCTTC.

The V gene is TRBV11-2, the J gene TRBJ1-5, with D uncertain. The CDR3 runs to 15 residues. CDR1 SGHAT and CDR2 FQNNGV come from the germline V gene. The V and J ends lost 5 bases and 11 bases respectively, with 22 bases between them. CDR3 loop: CASSGLGRRRSAQHF. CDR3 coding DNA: TGTGCCAGCAGCGGGCTCGGACGGAGGAGATCAGCCCAGCATTTT.

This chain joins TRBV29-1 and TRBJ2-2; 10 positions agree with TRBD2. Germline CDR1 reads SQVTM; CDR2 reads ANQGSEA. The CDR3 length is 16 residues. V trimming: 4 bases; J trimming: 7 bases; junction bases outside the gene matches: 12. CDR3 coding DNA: TGCAGCGTTGGGGACAGGACTAGCGGAAATTACGGGGAGCTGTTTTTT. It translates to CSVGDRTSGNYGELFF.